This TCR beta chain originates from a study of blood T cell repertoires in COVID-19. Across the study: Researchers got acute and convalescent COVID-19 samples from the United States, Italy and Spain.

Germline assignment: CDR1 SGHRS and CDR2 YFSETQ. The CDR3 consists of 18 residues. V lost 5 bases and J lost 0, with 23 bases in between. This clone was seen only once. Authors' processing steps: Estimation of nucleated cell counts was performed using reference gene primer amplification. Method: immunoSEQ multiplex PCR; TCRdb's copy keeps in-frame clones and lacks some. The D gene and trimming were derived from the DNA, and the V and J assignments and clone size from that table. The sample carries roughly 68,000 clones, roughly 89% recorded once. This clonotype was sampled from a woman in her forties or fifties with active COVID-19. The genes are TRBV5-1 and TRBJ1-1, with D hard to call. Sequencing was carried out using peripheral blood. DNA of the CDR3: TGCGCCAGCAGACTGGAGTCCCCTGTAGGATTCATGAACACTGAAGCTTTCTTT. It encodes CASRLESPVGFMNTEAFF.